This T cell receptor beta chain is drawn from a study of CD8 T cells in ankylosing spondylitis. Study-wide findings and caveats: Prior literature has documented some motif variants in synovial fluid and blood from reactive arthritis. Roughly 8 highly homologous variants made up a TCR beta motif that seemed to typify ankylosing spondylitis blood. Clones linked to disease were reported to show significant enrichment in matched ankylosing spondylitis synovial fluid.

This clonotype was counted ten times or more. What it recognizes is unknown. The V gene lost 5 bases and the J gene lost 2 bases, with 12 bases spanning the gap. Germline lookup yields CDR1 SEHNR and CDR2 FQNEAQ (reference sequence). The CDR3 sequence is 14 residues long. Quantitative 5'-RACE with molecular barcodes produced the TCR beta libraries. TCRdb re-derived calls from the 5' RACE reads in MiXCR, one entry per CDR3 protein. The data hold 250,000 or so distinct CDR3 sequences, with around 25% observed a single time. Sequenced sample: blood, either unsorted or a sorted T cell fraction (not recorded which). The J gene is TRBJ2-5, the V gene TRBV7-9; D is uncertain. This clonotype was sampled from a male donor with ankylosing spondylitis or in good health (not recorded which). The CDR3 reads CASSPRWKQETQYF. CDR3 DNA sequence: TGTGCCAGCAGCCCGCGCTGGAAGCAAGAGACCCAGTACTTC.